This T cell receptor beta chain comes out of a study of blood T cell repertoires in COVID-19. The CDR3 runs 14 residues. CDR1 and CDR2 (germline): SGHRS, YFSETQ. V lost 4 bases and J lost 2; bases outside the gene matches: 4. Original processing methods: Amplification of reference gene primers provided the estimated nucleated cell counts. TCRdb's table, derived via immunoSEQ multiplex PCR, lists solely in-frame clones and lacks some. V, J and clone size reflect that table, while D and trimming were determined from the DNA. The top ten hold 14% of the sample, which has some 45,000 clones, around nine tenths seen once.

The rearrangement links TRBV5-1 to TRBJ2-7; TRBD1 matches 9 bases. Sequenced: peripheral blood. This TCR came from a human donor in a cohort sampled during active COVID-19. The DNA for the CDR3 is TGCGCCAGCAGCCCGGGGACAGGGCCCTACGAGCAGTACTTC. It is translated as CASSPGTGPYEQYF.